This entry describes one TCR beta chain. Its antigen is not identified. Germline V gene sequence: CDR1 SNHLY, CDR2 FYNNEI. V was clipped by 7 bases and J by 8 bases, with 12 bases between them. The CDR3 contains 12 residues. This sample stems from a study of T cell responses to AZD1222 COVID-19 vaccine. General study findings and limits: Clonal diversity was possibly underestimated; the donors were predominantly white British and more often female.

Sequencing used immunoSEQ multiplex PCR; TCRdb keeps in-frame clones, though not all of them. In the table there are approximately 130,000 clones, 90% to 95% of which are singletons. The starting material was peripheral blood, obtained on day 0 of AZD1222 vaccination. This TCR was sampled from an adult in good health. V and J are TRBV2 and TRBJ2-1; D is unclear. As DNA, the CDR3 is TGTGCCAGCAAGATAGCTGGCGATGAGCAGTTCTTC. Its translation: CASKIAGDEQFF.